This T cell receptor (beta chain) was retrieved from a study of blood T cell repertoires in COVID-19. Original data processing: Using reference gene primer amplification, nucleated cell counts were estimated. TCRdb keeps only in-frame clones here, not all; method: immunoSEQ multiplex PCR. The V and J calls and the clone size are those of that table, but D and trimming were determined from the DNA. The sample includes 80,000 or so clones, approximately 82% seen only once; the top ten take less than 40%. This CDR3 has 14 residues. The germline gives CDR1 LGHNA, CDR2 YNFKEQ. V was trimmed by 4 bases and J by 4 bases, leaving 10 bases between them.

This TCR came from a woman aged 70 to 79 with acute or convalescent COVID-19. Sequenced sample: peripheral blood. This sequence joins TRBV4-2 and TRBJ1-4, with D possibly matching TRBD1 (6 bases). The CDR3 is CASSLDRRNEKLFF. The CDR3, as DNA: TGTGCCAGCAGCCTGGACAGACGTAATGAAAAACTGTTTTTT.